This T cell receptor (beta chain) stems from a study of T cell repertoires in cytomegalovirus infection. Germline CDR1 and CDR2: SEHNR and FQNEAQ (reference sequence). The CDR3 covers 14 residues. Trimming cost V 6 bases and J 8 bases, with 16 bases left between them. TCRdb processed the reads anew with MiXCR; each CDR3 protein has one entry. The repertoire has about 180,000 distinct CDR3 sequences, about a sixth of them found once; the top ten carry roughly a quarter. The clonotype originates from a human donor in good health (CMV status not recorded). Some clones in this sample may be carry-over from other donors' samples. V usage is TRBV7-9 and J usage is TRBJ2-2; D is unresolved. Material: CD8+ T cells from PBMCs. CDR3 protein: CASSRHEESGELFF. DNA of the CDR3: TGTGCCAGCAGTCGACACGAGGAATCGGGGGAGCTGTTTTTT.